The rows below give T cell receptor beta chains drawn from one sample of a study of radiation and T cells in renal cell carcinoma. Only in-frame clones appear in the TCRdb table, and some are missing; sequencing was by immunoSEQ multiplex PCR. In the table there are some 120,000 clones, over 75% of which are singletons. The sample was blood, taken from a patient whose treatment included radiotherapy and nephrectomy. These receptor sequences come from a woman aged 55-75 years with renal cell carcinoma. Both conserved end residues are part of each CDR3. Fields, in order: CDR3 protein, CDR3 DNA, D gene, J gene, V gene, CDR3 length, clone size. D genes are given only for firm matches. Size values are once, few and many counts, or a class for expanded clones, and some rows have none.

CASSLPGSTTDTQYF,TGTGCCAGCAGTTTACCCGGCAGTACCACAGATACGCAGTATTTT,-,TRBJ2-3,TRBV28,15,-
CASTFIGGRGNTEAFF,TGTGCCAGTACCTTCATAGGGGGCAGGGGGAACACTGAAGCTTTCTTT,TRBD1,TRBJ1-1,TRBV19,16,-
CASSTGQGVYEQYF,TGCGCCAGCAGCACGGGACAGGGTGTCTACGAGCAGTACTTC,TRBD1,TRBJ2-7,TRBV5-1,14,-
CASSPPGRGPTDTQYF,TGTGCCAGCAGCCCCCCGGGGCGGGGACCGACAGATACGCAGTATTTT,-,TRBJ2-3,TRBV11-2,16,-
CASSLHGLGNTIYF,TGTGCCAGCAGCCTGCACGGGTTAGGAAACACCATATATTTT,-,TRBJ1-3,TRBV14,14,-
CASGGQGENTEAFF,TGTGCCAGCGGGGGACAGGGGGAAAACACTGAAGCTTTCTTT,TRBD1,TRBJ1-1,TRBV7-9,14,few
CASSTPRRVNQPQHF,TGTGCCAGCAGCACCCCCCGCAGGGTCAATCAGCCCCAGCATTTT,-,TRBJ1-5,TRBV28,15,-
CASSVAGYPGDGYTF,TGTGCCAGCAGCGTAGCGGGGTATCCTGGGGATGGCTACACCTTC,-,TRBJ1-2,TRBV9,15,-
CASSEGGNRGTENEKLFF,TGTGCCAGCAGTGAAGGGGGTAACCGTGGGACAGAGAATGAAAAACTGTTTTTT,TRBD1,TRBJ1-4,TRBV6-1,18,-
CASSLEESHEQYF,TGCGCCAGCAGCTTGGAGGAGTCCCACGAGCAGTACTTC,-,TRBJ2-7,TRBV5-1,13,-
CASGARGGGYTF,TGTGCCAGCGGAGCCCGGGGGGGCGGCTACACCTTC,-,TRBJ1-2,TRBV9,12,-
CASSLSYGAFNYGYTF,TGTGCCAGCAGTTTATCGTACGGGGCTTTTAACTATGGCTACACCTTC,-,TRBJ1-2,TRBV27,16,-
CASSSRTGSNTGELFF,TGTGCCAGCAGCTCCCGGACAGGGAGTAACACCGGGGAGCTGTTTTTT,TRBD1,TRBJ2-2,TRBV5-4,16,-
CASTRYNEQFF,TGTGCCAGCACTAGGTACAATGAGCAGTTCTTC,-,TRBJ2-1,TRBV6-5,11,few
CASSGVLGGEQYF,TGTGCCAGCAGCGGGGTCCTGGGCGGCGAGCAGTACTTC,-,TRBJ2-7,TRBV6-1,13,once
CASSLNPGDQPQHF,TGTGCCAGCAGCTTAAACCCCGGAGATCAGCCCCAGCATTTT,-,TRBJ1-5,TRBV7-2,14,-
CASSKVCQPVVLAKNIQYF,TGTGCCAGCAGCAAAGTCTGCCAACCAGTGGTTCTAGCCAAAAACATTCAGTACTTC,-,TRBJ2-4,TRBV21-1,19,-
CTSGRGSTDTQYF,TGTACAAGCGGGAGGGGCAGCACAGATACGCAGTATTTT,TRBD2,TRBJ2-3,TRBV30,13,-
CAISDSALTSGRRTDTQYF,TGTGCCATCAGTGACTCCGCGTTGACTAGCGGGAGGCGCACAGATACGCAGTATTTT,TRBD2,TRBJ2-3,TRBV10-3,19,-
CASSLGTGNTDTQYF,TGTGCCAGCAGCCTCGGGACAGGGAACACAGATACGCAGTATTTT,TRBD1,TRBJ2-3,TRBV11-1,15,once
CASSNQLGLGVSNQPQHF,TGTGCCAGTAGCAATCAACTGGGACTAGGTGTTAGCAATCAGCCCCAGCATTTT,-,TRBJ1-5,TRBV19,18,-
CASSPPESGELFF,TGTGCCAGCTCACCACCTGAGTCCGGGGAGCTGTTTTTT,-,TRBJ2-2,TRBV18,13,-
CAIQRGPGSLNEQFF,TGTGCCATCCAACGAGGACCAGGAAGTTTAAATGAGCAGTTCTTC,-,TRBJ2-1,TRBV10-3,15,-
CASSTLRGYSNQPQHF,TGTGCCAGCAGCACTCTGAGGGGTTATAGCAATCAGCCCCAGCATTTT,-,TRBJ1-5,TRBV28,16,-
CATSRAGGGTEAFF,TGTGCCACCAGCAGAGCAGGGGGCGGAACTGAAGCTTTCTTT,TRBD1,TRBJ1-1,TRBV15,14,few
CAWSSGQPKPTDTQYF,TGTGCCTGGAGTTCAGGGCAGCCAAAACCCACAGATACGCAGTATTTT,-,TRBJ2-3,TRBV30,16,-
CASSPNGVPPQPHNEQFF,TGTGCCAGCAGCCCAAACGGGGTCCCTCCCCAACCTCACAATGAGCAGTTCTTC,-,TRBJ2-1,TRBV7-3,18,-
CASSAPASQGTETQYF,TGTGCCAGCAGTGCCCCTGCCTCACAGGGGACGGAGACCCAGTACTTC,TRBD1,TRBJ2-5,TRBV25-1,16,few
CASSHKDSSGNTIYF,TGCGCCAGCAGCCATAAGGACAGCTCTGGAAACACCATATATTTT,-,TRBJ1-3,TRBV4-3,15,-
CASSFARLAGANEQFF,TGCGCCAGCAGCTTCGCCAGACTAGCGGGAGCCAATGAGCAGTTCTTC,TRBD2,TRBJ2-1,TRBV5-1,16,-
CASSYSRAGNSPLHF,TGTGCCAGCAGTTACTCGCGCGCGGGGAATTCACCCCTCCACTTT,-,TRBJ1-6,TRBV6-5,15,-
CASSARTGEADTQYF,TGTGCCAGCAGCGCCAGAACAGGGGAAGCAGATACGCAGTATTTT,TRBD1,TRBJ2-3,TRBV9,15,-
CASSLYLHPYEQYF,TGTGCCAGCAGCCTATACTTACATCCCTACGAGCAGTACTTC,-,TRBJ2-7,TRBV7-3,14,-
CASSPRLILGADTQYF,TGTGCCAGCAGCCCTAGACTTATTCTAGGGGCAGATACGCAGTATTTT,-,TRBJ2-3,TRBV9,16,-
CASSPGTSGFSSYNEQFF,TGTGCCAGCAGTCCGGGGACTAGCGGGTTTAGCTCCTACAATGAGCAGTTCTTC,TRBD2,TRBJ2-1,TRBV27,18,-
CASSVTGTGTGELFF,TGTGCCAGTAGTGTAACCGGGACAGGGACCGGGGAGCTGTTTTTT,TRBD1,TRBJ2-2,TRBV19,15,-
CASSLSGPGGFYGYTF,TGTGCCAGCAGCTTGTCCGGTCCAGGGGGATTCTATGGCTACACCTTC,TRBD1,TRBJ1-2,TRBV5-4,16,-
CASSPGTGLSDTQYF,TGTGCCAGCAGCCCCGGGACAGGGTTATCAGATACGCAGTATTTT,TRBD1,TRBJ2-3,TRBV7-2,15,-
CASSLGTPIGGRSTDTQYF,TGCGCCAGCAGCTTAGGAACTCCCATCGGGGGCCGAAGCACAGATACGCAGTATTTT,-,TRBJ2-3,TRBV5-1,19,-
CASSSLVGTGGRQPQHF,TGTGCCAGCAGTTCTTTGGTGGGCACAGGGGGTCGACAGCCCCAGCATTTT,TRBD1,TRBJ1-5,TRBV27,17,-
CASRTLTKGREDGYTF,TGTGCCAGCAGGACCCTGACGAAGGGCAGGGAGGATGGCTACACCTTC,-,TRBJ1-2,TRBV28,16,-
CASSLAGGGNQPQHF,TGCGCCAGCAGCTTGGCGGGGGGCGGCAATCAGCCCCAGCATTTT,-,TRBJ1-5,TRBV5-1,15,few
CASSLTGWGTEAFF,TGTGCCAGCAGCTTGACAGGATGGGGAACTGAAGCTTTCTTT,-,TRBJ1-1,TRBV7-2,14,-
CASSYSTREQYF,TGTGCCAGCAGTTACTCGACAAGGGAGCAGTACTTC,-,TRBJ2-7,TRBV6-6,12,-